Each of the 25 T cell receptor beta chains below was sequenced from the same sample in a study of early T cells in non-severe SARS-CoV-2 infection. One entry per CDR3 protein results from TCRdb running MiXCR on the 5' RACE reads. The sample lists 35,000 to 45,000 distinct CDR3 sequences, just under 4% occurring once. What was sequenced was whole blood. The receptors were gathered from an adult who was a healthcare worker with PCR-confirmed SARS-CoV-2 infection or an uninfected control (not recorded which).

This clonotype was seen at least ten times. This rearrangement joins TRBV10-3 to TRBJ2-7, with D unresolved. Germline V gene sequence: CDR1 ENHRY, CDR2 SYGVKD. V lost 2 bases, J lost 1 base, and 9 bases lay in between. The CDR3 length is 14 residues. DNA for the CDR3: TGTGCCATCAGTGAGGGCAGGTCGTCCTACGAGCAGTACTTC. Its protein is CAISEGRSSYEQYF.

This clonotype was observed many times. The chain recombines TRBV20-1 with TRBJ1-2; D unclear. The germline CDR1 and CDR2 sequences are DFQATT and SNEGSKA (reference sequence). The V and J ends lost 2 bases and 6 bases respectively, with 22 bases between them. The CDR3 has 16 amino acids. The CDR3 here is CSARSGRVLRRDGYTF. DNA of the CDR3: TGCAGTGCTAGATCCGGGCGGGTCCTTAGGAGGGATGGCTACACCTTC.

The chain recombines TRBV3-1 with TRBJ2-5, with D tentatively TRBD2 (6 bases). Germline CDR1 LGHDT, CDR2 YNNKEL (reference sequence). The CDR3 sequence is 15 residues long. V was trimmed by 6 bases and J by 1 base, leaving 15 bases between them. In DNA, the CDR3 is TGTGCCAGCAGAGCCTATGTTAGCGGCCAAGAGACCCAGTACTTC. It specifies CASRAYVSGQETQYF.

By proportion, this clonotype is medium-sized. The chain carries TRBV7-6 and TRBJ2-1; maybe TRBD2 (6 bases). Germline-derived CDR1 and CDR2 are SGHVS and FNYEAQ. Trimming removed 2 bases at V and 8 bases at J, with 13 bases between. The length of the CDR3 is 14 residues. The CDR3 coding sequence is TGTGCCAGCAGCTTAACGGGGGTAGCCCATGAGCAGTTCTTC. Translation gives CASSLTGVAHEQFF.

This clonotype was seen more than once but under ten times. The CDR3 here is CSAASGTQETQYF. In nucleotides, the CDR3 is TGCAGTGCTGCATCCGGGACACAAGAGACCCAGTACTTC. This chain connects TRBV20-1 to TRBJ2-5; D is possibly TRBD1 (6 bases). V lost 5 bases and J lost 2, with 12 bases in between. The CDR3 is made up of 13 amino acids. CDR1 is DFQATT, CDR2 SNEGSKA, per germline (reference sequence).

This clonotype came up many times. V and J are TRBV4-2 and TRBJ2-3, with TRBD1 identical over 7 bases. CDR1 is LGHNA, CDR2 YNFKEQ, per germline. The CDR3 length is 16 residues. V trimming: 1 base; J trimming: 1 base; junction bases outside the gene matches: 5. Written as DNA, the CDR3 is TGTGCCAGCAGCCAAGGACAGGGAATACGCACAGATACGCAGTATTTT. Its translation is CASSQGQGIRTDTQYF.

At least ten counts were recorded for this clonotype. The CDR3 protein is CASSWTSGRTNYNEQFF. The CDR3 bases are TGCGCCAGCAGCTGGACTAGCGGGAGGACCAACTACAATGAGCAGTTCTTC. The chain is built from TRBV5-1 and TRBJ2-1; 14 positions agree with TRBD2. The CDR3 is 17 amino acids. Germline V gene lookup returns CDR1 SGHRS and CDR2 YFSETQ. The V gene end was trimmed by 3 bases and the J gene end by 3 bases; junction bases not matched to a gene: 5. Drawing the rest from reference TRBV5-1 and TRBJ2-1, the complete variable domain is KAGVTQTPRYLIKTRGQQVTLSCSPISGHRSVSWYQQTPGQGLQFLFEYFSETQRNKGNFPGRFSGRQFSNSRSEMNVSTLELGDSALYLCASSWTSGRTNYNEQFFGPGTRLTVL.

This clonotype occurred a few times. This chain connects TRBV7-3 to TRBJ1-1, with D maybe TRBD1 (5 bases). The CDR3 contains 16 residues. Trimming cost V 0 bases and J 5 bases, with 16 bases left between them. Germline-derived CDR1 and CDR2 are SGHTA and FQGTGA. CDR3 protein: CASSLTRQGLGTEAFF. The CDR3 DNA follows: TGTGCCAGCAGCTTAACTCGCCAGGGATTGGGGACTGAAGCTTTCTTT.

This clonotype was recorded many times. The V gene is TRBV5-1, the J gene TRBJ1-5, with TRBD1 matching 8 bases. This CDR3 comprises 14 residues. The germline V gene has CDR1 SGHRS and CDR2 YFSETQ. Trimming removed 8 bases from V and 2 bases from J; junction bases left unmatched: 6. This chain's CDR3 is CASSGGDGNQPQHF. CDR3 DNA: TGCGCCAGTTCAGGGGGCGATGGCAATCAGCCCCAGCATTTT.

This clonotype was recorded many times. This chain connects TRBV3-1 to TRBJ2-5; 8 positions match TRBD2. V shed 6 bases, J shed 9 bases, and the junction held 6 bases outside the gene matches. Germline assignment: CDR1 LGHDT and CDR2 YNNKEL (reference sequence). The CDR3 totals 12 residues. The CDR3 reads CASRASGLPQYF. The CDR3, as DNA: TGTGCCAGCAGAGCTAGCGGGCTTCCCCAGTACTTC.

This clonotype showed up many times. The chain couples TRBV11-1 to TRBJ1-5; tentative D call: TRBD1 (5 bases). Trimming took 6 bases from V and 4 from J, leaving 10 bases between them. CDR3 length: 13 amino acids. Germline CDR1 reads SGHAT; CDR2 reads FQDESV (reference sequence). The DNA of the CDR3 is TGTGCCAGCAGTCAAGGGGAGAATCAGCCCCAGCATTTT. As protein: CASSQGENQPQHF.

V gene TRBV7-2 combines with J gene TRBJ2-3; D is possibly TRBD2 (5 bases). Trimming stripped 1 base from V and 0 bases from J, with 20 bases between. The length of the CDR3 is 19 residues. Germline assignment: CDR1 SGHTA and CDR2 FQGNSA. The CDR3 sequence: CASSLVVGKQAPSTDTQYF. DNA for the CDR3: TGTGCCAGCAGCTTAGTTGTCGGGAAGCAGGCACCTAGCACAGATACGCAGTATTTT. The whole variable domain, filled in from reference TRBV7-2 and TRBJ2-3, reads GAGVSQSPSNKVTEKGKDVELRCDPISGHTALYWYRQSLGQGLEFLIYFQGNSAPDKSGLPSDRFSAERTGGSVSTLTIQRTQQEDSAVYLCASSLVVGKQAPSTDTQYFGPGTRLTVL.

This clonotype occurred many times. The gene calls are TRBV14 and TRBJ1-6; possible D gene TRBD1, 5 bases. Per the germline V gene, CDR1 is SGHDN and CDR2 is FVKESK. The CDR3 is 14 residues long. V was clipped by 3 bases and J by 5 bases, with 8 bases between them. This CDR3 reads CASSQGRNNSPLHF. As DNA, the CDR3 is TGTGCCAGCAGCCAGGGGCGGAATAATTCACCCCTCCACTTT. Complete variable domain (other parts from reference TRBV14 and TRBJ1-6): EAGVTQFPSHSVIEKGQTVTLRCDPISGHDNLYWYRRVMGKEIKFLLHFVKESKQDESGMPNNRFLAERTGGTYSTLKVQPAELEDSGVYFCASSQGRNNSPLHFGNGTRLTVT.

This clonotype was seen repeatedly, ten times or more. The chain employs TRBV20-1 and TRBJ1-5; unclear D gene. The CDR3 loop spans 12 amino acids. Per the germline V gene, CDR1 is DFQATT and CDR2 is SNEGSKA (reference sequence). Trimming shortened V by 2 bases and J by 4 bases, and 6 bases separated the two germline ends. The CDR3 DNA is TGCAGTGCTAGAACGGGAAATCAGCCCCAGCATTTT. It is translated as CSARTGNQPQHF.

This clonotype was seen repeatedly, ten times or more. Here the CDR3 reads CASSIERDTQYF. DNA for the CDR3: TGTGCCAGCTCAATCGAAAGGGATACGCAGTATTTT. V usage is TRBV18 and J usage is TRBJ2-3, with no clear D. Deletions cut 5 bases from V and 6 bases from J, with 9 bases between. Germline CDR1 is KGHSH and CDR2 is LQKENI. This CDR3 contains 12 residues.

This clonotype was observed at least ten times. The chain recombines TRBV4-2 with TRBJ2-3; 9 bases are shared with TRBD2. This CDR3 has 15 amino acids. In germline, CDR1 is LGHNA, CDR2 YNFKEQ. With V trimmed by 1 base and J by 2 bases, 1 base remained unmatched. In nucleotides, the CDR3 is TGTGCCAGCAGCCAAGGACTAGCGGACACAGATACGCAGTATTTT. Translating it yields CASSQGLADTDTQYF.

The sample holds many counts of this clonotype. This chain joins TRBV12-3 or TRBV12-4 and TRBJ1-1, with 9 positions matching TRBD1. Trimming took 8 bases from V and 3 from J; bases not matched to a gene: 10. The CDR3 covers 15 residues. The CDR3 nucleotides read TGTGCCAGCGGTGACAGGGGGAGAGGGTACACTGAAGCTTTCTTT. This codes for CASGDRGRGYTEAFF.

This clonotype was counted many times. The CDR3 DNA reads TGTGCCAGCAGTAGGTCCACATGGGGCGGAAACACCATATATTTT. It encodes CASSRSTWGGNTIYF. The chain combines TRBV6-5 with TRBJ1-3; TRBD1 might be the D (5 bases). Between the trimmed V and J ends, which lost 5 bases and 4 bases, there was a span of 15 bases. The length of the CDR3 is 15 residues. The germline V gene encodes CDR1 MNHEY and CDR2 SVGAGI.

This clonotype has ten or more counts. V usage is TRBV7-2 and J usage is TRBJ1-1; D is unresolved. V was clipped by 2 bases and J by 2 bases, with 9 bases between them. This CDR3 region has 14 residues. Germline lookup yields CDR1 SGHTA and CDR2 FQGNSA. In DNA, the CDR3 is TGTGCCAGCAGCTTAAGATATACAAACACTGAAGCTTTCTTT. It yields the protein CASSLRYTNTEAFF.

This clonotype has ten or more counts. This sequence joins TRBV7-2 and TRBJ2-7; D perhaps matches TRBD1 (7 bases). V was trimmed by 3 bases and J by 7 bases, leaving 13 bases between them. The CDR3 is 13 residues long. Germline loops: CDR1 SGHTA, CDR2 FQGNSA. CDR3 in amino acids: CASSLRQGGEQYV. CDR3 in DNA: TGTGCCAGCAGCTTGCGACAGGGAGGAGAGCAGTACGTC.

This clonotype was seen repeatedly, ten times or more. The CDR3 nucleotides are TGTGCCAGCAGCTTATCCGGGCTAGCGGGAGTTGGAGAGACCCAGTACTTC. It codes for CASSLSGLAGVGETQYF. This chain connects TRBV7-3 to TRBJ2-5; 10 nucleotides match TRBD2. The junction had 10 bases not matched to a gene; V was cut back by 2 bases and J by 4 bases. CDR3 length equals 17 residues. Germline CDR1 and CDR2: SGHTA and FQGTGA.

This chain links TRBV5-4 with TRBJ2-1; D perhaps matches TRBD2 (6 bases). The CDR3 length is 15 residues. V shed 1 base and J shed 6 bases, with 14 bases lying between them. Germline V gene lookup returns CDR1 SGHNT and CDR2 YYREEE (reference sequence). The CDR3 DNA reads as TGTGCCAGCAGCTTGACGGGACTCGTCGGCAATGAGCAGTTCTTC. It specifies CASSLTGLVGNEQFF.

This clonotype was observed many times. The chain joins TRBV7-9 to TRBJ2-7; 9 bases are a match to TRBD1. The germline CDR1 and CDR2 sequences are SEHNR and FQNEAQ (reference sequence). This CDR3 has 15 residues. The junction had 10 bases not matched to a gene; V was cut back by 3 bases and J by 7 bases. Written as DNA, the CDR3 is TGTGCCAGCAGCTTGTACCGGGACAGGGTAGGGGAGCAGTACTTC. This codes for CASSLYRDRVGEQYF.

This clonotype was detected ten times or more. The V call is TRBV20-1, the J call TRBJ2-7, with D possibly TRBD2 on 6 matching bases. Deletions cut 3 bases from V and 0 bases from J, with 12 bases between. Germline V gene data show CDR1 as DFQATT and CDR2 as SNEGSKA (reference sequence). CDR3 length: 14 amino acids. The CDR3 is CSASEATSSYEQYF. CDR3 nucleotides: TGCAGTGCTAGTGAAGCGACTAGCTCCTACGAGCAGTACTTC.

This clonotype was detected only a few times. CDR3 loop: CASSLDPGSSYEQYF. As DNA, the CDR3 is TGTGCCAGCAGCTTAGATCCAGGCAGTTCCTACGAGCAGTACTTC. The chain couples TRBV11-2 to TRBJ2-7; D uncertain. CDR3 length: 15 residues. Trimming took 0 bases from V and 1 from J, leaving 10 bases between them. Per germline, CDR1 SGHAT and CDR2 FQNNGV.